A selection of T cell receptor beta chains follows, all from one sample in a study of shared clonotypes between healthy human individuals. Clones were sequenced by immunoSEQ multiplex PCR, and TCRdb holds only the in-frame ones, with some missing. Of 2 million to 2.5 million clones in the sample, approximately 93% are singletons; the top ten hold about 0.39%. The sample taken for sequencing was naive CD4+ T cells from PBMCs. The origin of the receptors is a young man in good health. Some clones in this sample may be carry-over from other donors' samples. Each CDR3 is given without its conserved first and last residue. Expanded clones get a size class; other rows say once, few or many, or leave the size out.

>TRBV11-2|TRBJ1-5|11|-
ASSPEGNQPQH
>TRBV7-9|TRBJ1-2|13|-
ASSSNGDLNYGYT
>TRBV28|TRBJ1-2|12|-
ASRPGTANYGYT
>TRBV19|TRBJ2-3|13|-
ASSPGQGYTDTQY
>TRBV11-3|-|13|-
ASSLNSAGTYEQY
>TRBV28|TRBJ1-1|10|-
ATASGGTEAF
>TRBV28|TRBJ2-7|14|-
ASSSPGGGKEDEQY
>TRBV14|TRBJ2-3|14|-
ASSLLRPGEADTQY
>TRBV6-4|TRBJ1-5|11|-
ASSQLPNQPQH
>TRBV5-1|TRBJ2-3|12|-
ASTPGGSTDTQY
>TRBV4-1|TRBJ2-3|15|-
ASSQDGREHGPDTQY
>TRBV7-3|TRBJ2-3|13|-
ASSLAGAGTDTQY
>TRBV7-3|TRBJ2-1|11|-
ASSPTSYDEQF
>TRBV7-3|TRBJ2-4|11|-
ASSPGPAGPVY
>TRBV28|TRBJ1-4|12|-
ASSLSRVGEKLF
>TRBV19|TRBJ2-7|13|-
ASSTKHTGFHEQY
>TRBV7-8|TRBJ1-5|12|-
ASSLGQGYQPQH
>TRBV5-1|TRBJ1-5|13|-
ASSLEGGSNQPQH
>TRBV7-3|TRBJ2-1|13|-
ASSPGTGGRDEQF
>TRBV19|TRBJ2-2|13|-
ASSALPANTGELF
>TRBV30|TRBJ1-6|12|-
AWSDRNWGSPLH
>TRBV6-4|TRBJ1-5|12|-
ASSDVAGTQPQH
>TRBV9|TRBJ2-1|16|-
ASSVDLPSGTLYNEQF
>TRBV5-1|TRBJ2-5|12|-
ASSEGTAQETQY
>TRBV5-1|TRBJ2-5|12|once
ASSLYGSGETQY
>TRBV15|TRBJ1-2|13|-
ATSRDGRGDYGYT
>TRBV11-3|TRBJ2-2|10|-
ASGKNTGELF
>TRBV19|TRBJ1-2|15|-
ASSIVQLKQPNYGYT
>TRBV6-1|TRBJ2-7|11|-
ASSVATAYEQY
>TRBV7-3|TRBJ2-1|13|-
ASSSSSGRYNEQF
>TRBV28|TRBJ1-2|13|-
ASSSGTGGAFGYT